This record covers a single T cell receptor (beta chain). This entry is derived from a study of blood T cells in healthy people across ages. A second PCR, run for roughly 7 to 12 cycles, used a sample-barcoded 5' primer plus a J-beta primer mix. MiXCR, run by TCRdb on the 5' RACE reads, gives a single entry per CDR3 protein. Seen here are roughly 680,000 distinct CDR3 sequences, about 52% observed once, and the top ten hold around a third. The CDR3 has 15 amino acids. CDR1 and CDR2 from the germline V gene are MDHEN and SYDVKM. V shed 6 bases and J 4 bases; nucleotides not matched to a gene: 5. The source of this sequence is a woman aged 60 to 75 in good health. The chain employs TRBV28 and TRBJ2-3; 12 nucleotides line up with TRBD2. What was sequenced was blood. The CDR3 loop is CASSRLAGDSDTQYF. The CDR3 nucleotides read TGTGCCAGCAGCCGACTAGCGGGAGATTCAGATACGCAGTATTTT.